Each of the 21 T cell receptor beta chains below was sequenced from the same sample in a study of vaccination and CD4 T cells after COVID-19. Treatment indicated: roughly ten-day PBMC culture with coronavirus spike peptide pools or control peptides (ViraFEST assay). These receptors are not linked to any known antigen. The Oncomine TCR Beta short-read assay generated sequence data from the DNA of cultured CD4+ T cells. TCRdb re-analysed the PCR reads in MiXCR, keeping a single row per CDR3 protein. The sample has around 15,000 distinct CDR3 sequences, over 50% seen once. Sequencing was performed on CD4+ T cells from blood, cultured in vitro. The receptors shown here come from a human donor who had recovered from COVID-19.

This clonotype was recorded a few times. V gene TRBV6-5 combines with J gene TRBJ1-1; D possibly corresponds to TRBD1 (5 bases). CDR3 length: 15 residues. The germline V gene encodes CDR1 MNHEY and CDR2 SVGAGI. Trimming shortened V by 2 bases and J by 3 bases, and 13 bases separated the two germline ends. This chain's CDR3 is CASSYAARGDTEAFF. CDR3 in DNA: TGTGCCAGCAGTTACGCCGCCCGGGGGGACACTGAAGCTTTCTTT.

The chain has TRBV7-2 and TRBJ1-2, with D possibly matching TRBD1 (5 bases). V was trimmed by 6 bases and J by 9 bases, leaving 20 bases between them. The germline V gene has CDR1 SGHTA and CDR2 FQGNSA. The CDR3 length is 14 residues. CDR3 nucleotide sequence: TGTGCCAGCAGTCTTCCCGGGACCGGGGGGAGCTACACCTTC. This gives the protein CASSLPGTGGSYTF. The whole variable domain, remainder taken from reference TRBV7-2 and TRBJ1-2, is GAGVSQSPSNKVTEKGKDVELRCDPISGHTALYWYRQSLGQGLEFLIYFQGNSAPDKSGLPSDRFSAERTGGSVSTLTIQRTQQEDSAVYLCASSLPGTGGSYTFGSGTRLTVV.

The rearrangement links TRBV6-2 or TRBV6-3 to TRBJ2-3; D remains unclear. There are 17 residues in the CDR3. Between the trimmed V and J ends, which lost 2 bases and 1 base, there was a span of 16 bases. Germline-derived CDR1 and CDR2 are MNHEY and SVGEGT. CDR3 coding DNA: TGTGCCAGCAGTTACAAAGGTGGCCGTTTGGGCACAGATACGCAGTATTTT. Translated, it gives CASSYKGGRLGTDTQYF.

This clonotype was seen only once. The V and J genes are TRBV15 and TRBJ2-1; no clear D gene. V lost 3 bases and J lost 5, with 14 bases in between. CDR3 length equals 15 residues. In germline, CDR1 is LNHNV, CDR2 YYDKDF (reference sequence). CDR3: CATSRGYQENNEQFF. CDR3 in DNA: TGTGCCACCAGCAGGGGCTACCAGGAGAACAATGAGCAGTTCTTC.

The chain is built from TRBV24-1 and TRBJ2-3, with D uncertain. Germline CDR1 is KGHDR and CDR2 is SFDVKD. Trimming stripped 4 bases from V and 7 bases from J, with 14 bases between. The CDR3 is 14 amino acids. This CDR3 reads CATSEGPVGNTQYF. In DNA form, the CDR3 reads TGTGCCACCAGTGAGGGTCCGGTGGGAAATACGCAGTATTTT.

In this sample, this clonotype turned up a few times. The gene calls are TRBV24-1 and TRBJ1-5; D remains unclear. Looked up from germline, CDR1 is KGHDR and CDR2 is SFDVKD. The CDR3 is 16 amino acids. V lost 5 bases to trimming and J lost 3 bases, with 16 bases between them. The CDR3 spells CATSAREEGDNQPQHF. CDR3 DNA: TGTGCCACCAGTGCTCGGGAGGAGGGAGACAATCAGCCCCAGCATTTT.

This chain connects TRBV7-8 to TRBJ2-2, with 8 bases matching TRBD2. V dropped 1 base and J dropped 5; count of bases not matched to a gene: 6. CDR1 is SGHVS, CDR2 FQNEAQ, per germline. The CDR3 has 16 residues. The CDR3 nucleotides are TGTGCCAGCAGCTTAGGGGCGGGGGGACGAACCGGGGAGCTGTTTTTT. Amino acids: CASSLGAGGRTGELFF.

This chain connects TRBV20-1 to TRBJ2-7, with TRBD1 matching 9 bases. V gave up 1 base and J gave up 4 bases; unmatched junction bases: 11. CDR1 and CDR2 (germline): DFQATT, SNEGSKA (reference sequence). The length of the CDR3 is 16 residues. The CDR3 DNA follows: TGCAGTGCTAGAGCGGGGATGGGACAGGGTAGATACGAGCAGTACTTC. It codes for CSARAGMGQGRYEQYF.

The chain employs TRBV21-1 and TRBJ1-2; the D call of TRBD1 is as the table states it, not checked on the DNA. TRBV21-1 is shown as a pseudogene. There are 17 residues in the CDR3. CDR3 region: CASSMIGRARANYGYTF. In DNA form, the CDR3 reads TGTGCCAGCAGCATGATCGGCAGGGCGCGCGCTAACTATGGCTACACCTTC.

V is TRBV27 and J is TRBJ1-1; D uncertain. Germline CDR1 is MNHEY and CDR2 is SMNVEV (reference sequence). The CDR3 sequence is 11 residues long. V lost 4 bases, J lost 5 bases, and 5 bases lay in between. CDR3 amino acids: CASSSYTEAFF. Here the CDR3 DNA reads TGTGCCAGCAGTTCCTATACTGAAGCTTTCTTT.

This chain joins TRBV12-3 or TRBV12-4 and TRBJ1-5; D is unclear. Trimming shortened V by 7 bases and J by 6 bases, and 10 bases separated the two germline ends. The CDR3 is 12 residues long. The CDR3 coding sequence is TGTGCCAGCACCGACGGACCTCAGCCCCAGCATTTT. It codes for CASTDGPQPQHF.

The V gene is TRBV7-2, the J gene TRBJ1-1, with 7 bases lining up with TRBD1. Germline V lookup: CDR1 SGHTA, CDR2 FQGNSA. V trimming: 5 bases; J trimming: 4 bases; junction bases outside the gene matches: 4. The CDR3 is 13 residues long. This CDR3 reads CASSRQGGTEAFF. The CDR3 DNA follows: TGTGCCAGCAGCCGACAGGGTGGCACTGAAGCTTTCTTT.

The gene calls are TRBV11-2 and TRBJ1-6; TRBD1 agrees at 11 bases. The germline V gene has CDR1 SGHAT and CDR2 FQNNGV. The CDR3 consists of 15 residues. Trimming took 5 bases from V and 9 from J; bases not matched to a gene: 6. The CDR3 DNA reads TGTGCCAGCAGCCCGGACAGGGGGCGAGGTTCACCCCTCCACTTT. It translates to CASSPDRGRGSPLHF.

The rearrangement joins TRBV19 to TRBJ1-2, with a possible D match to TRBD1 (5 bases). The CDR3 contains 16 residues. With 7 bases removed from V and 5 bases from J, the gap between germline ends came to 23 bases. Germline V gene data show CDR1 as LNHDA and CDR2 as SQIVND (reference sequence). The CDR3 DNA sequence: TGTGCCAGTACCCCCCAGGGAGGTGGGGGAGTATATGGCTACACCTTC. Amino acids: CASTPQGGGGVYGYTF.

The chain carries TRBV5-1 and TRBJ1-1, with TRBD1 matching over 10 bases. The CDR3 is made up of 13 amino acids. Germline trimming cut 5 bases from V and 3 bases from J; bases unmatched to any gene: 1. Germline lookup yields CDR1 SGHRS and CDR2 YFSETQ. In nucleotides, the CDR3 is TGCGCCAGCAGGGGGACAGGGGACACTGAAGCTTTCTTT. It is translated as CASRGTGDTEAFF.

CDR3 residues: CAISPLPPEQYF. The CDR3 nucleotides are TGTGCCATCAGCCCACTTCCGCCTGAGCAGTACTTC. The chain is built from TRBV10-3 and TRBJ2-7, with D unclear. Germline CDR1 and CDR2: ENHRY and SYGVKD. The CDR3 runs 12 residues. V lost 6 bases to trimming and J lost 7 bases, with 13 bases between them.

V usage is TRBV2 and J usage is TRBJ2-4; D gene unclear. V lost 7 bases and J lost 6, with 4 bases in between. This CDR3 region has 10 residues. Germline V lookup: CDR1 SNHLY, CDR2 FYNNEI. The chain's CDR3 is CASTGNIQYF. The CDR3, as DNA: TGTGCCAGCACAGGAAACATTCAGTACTTC.

The chain is built from TRBV30 and TRBJ2-7; D is ambiguous. Per germline, CDR1 GTSNPN and CDR2 SVGIG (reference sequence). This CDR3 spans 17 amino acids. V lost 2 bases and J lost 4, with 24 bases in between. The CDR3 nucleotides are TGTGCCTGGAGTCCACACTTAATGGGCTCCTCAGATTACGAGCAGTACTTC. This encodes CAWSPHLMGSSDYEQYF.

This clonotype appeared a few times. This chain joins TRBV28 and TRBJ2-2; tentative D call: TRBD1 (5 bases). CDR1 MDHEN and CDR2 SYDVKM come from the germline V gene. V lost 6 bases to trimming and J lost 4 bases, with 15 bases between them. The CDR3 runs 15 residues. The CDR3 region has the DNA TGTGCCAGCAGACCTATGGGGCAGACCACCGGGGAGCTGTTTTTT. Encoded protein: CASRPMGQTTGELFF.

The CDR3 DNA sequence: TGTGCCAGCAGTGCTACAGATACGCAGTATTTT. Residues: CASSATDTQYF. The chain employs TRBV28 and TRBJ2-3; D unresolved. The V end was cut by 5 bases, the J end by 3 bases, with 3 bases between. CDR1 is MDHEN, CDR2 SYDVKM, per germline. The CDR3 is 11 amino acids.

This clonotype was seen a handful of times. This chain links TRBV6-1 with TRBJ1-1, with D perhaps TRBD1 (5 bases). The CDR3 has 13 amino acids. V lost 6 bases, J lost 0 bases, and 8 bases lay in between. CDR1 MNHNS and CDR2 SASEGT come from the germline V gene. DNA for the CDR3: TGTGCCAGCAGCGGGGCCATGAACACTGAAGCTTTCTTT. This codes for CASSGAMNTEAFF.